A selection of T cell receptor beta chains follows, all from one sample in a study of shared clonotypes between healthy human individuals. Produced via immunoSEQ multiplex PCR; TCRdb's table is partial and in-frame only. The sample holds some 2.1 million clones, 95% seen once. The sample taken for sequencing was naive CD4+ T cells sorted from blood. The receptors here all came from a man aged 18 to 35 in good health. Each CDR3 is given with its conserved first and last residue. The order of the fields is V gene, J gene, clone size, D gene, CDR3 DNA, CDR3 protein. D genes are given only for firm matches. Clone size, where shown, is once, few, many, or a class for clones that have expanded.

TRBV7-2	TRBJ2-1	-	-	TGTGCCAGCAGCCGGACCGGGGCTATCGCGAATGAGCAGTTCTTC	CASSRTGAIANEQFF
TRBV19	TRBJ1-2	-	TRBD1	TGTGCCAGTAATGACAGGGGCTATGGCTACACCTTC	CASNDRGYGYTF
TRBV4-1	TRBJ2-5	-	TRBD2	TGCGCCAGCAGCCTACTAGCGGGAGGGTTAGAGACCCAGTACTTC	CASSLLAGGLETQYF
TRBV6-5	TRBJ2-1	-	-	TGTGCCAGCAGTTACGCGAGAGTTGCCTACAATGAGCAGTTCTTC	CASSYARVAYNEQFF
TRBV6-5	TRBJ2-3	-	-	TGTGCCAGCAGTGCCCCCGGGGGCCGTACGCAGTATTTT	CASSAPGGRTQYF
TRBV28	TRBJ1-2	once	-	TGTGCCAGCAGTGGGCCAGAGATAAACTATGGCTACACCTTC	CASSGPEINYGYTF
TRBV7-8	TRBJ2-3	once	TRBD1	TGTGCCAGCAGCATTGGACAGGGTATAGATACGCAGTATTTT	CASSIGQGIDTQYF
TRBV6-6	TRBJ2-7	-	-	TGTGCCAGCAGCCGAGGAGCTTACGAGCAGTACTTC	CASSRGAYEQYF
TRBV11-2	TRBJ2-5	-	TRBD1	TGTGCCAGCAGCCGACAGGGAATGGGAGAGACCCAGTACTTC	CASSRQGMGETQYF
TRBV2	TRBJ2-1	-	-	TGTGCCAGCAGGGACAGCCCCTACAATGAGCAGTTCTTC	CASRDSPYNEQFF
TRBV10-2	TRBJ1-1	-	TRBD1	TGCGCCAGCAGTTCGACAGGGAACTCGGCTTTCTTT	CASSSTGNSAFF
TRBV11-3	TRBJ2-2	-	-	TGTGCCAGCAGCCATTCGTTAGGGGCATCGAACACCGGGGAGCTGTTTTTT	CASSHSLGASNTGELFF
TRBV30	TRBJ1-1	-	-	TGTGCCTCGAGGACGGGCCCTAGAGCTTTCTTT	CASRTGPRAFF
TRBV10-3	TRBJ2-2	-	-	TGTGCCATCAGTGAGTCTACGCGGGCTGTCGGGGAGCTGTTTTTT	CAISESTRAVGELFF
TRBV28	TRBJ1-6	-	-	TGTGCCAGCAGTACAGCAGGTGAGCCAAGCTCACCCCTCCACTTT	CASSTAGEPSSPLHF
TRBV2	TRBJ2-1	-	TRBD2	TGTGCCAGCAGCGACGGGGGATGGGAGCGGGAGATCTACAATGAGCAGTTCTTC	CASSDGGWEREIYNEQFF
TRBV5-1	TRBJ2-7	-	-	TGCGCCAGCAGCTTGGACTGGGGGGCCGAGCAGTACTTC	CASSLDWGAEQYF
TRBV10-2	TRBJ2-1	-	-	TGCGCCAGCGGGAACTATGAGCAGTTCTTC	CASGNYEQFF
TRBV7-3	TRBJ1-1	-	-	TGTGCCAGCAGACGACAGGACACTGAAGCTTTCTTT	CASRRQDTEAFF
TRBV12-5	TRBJ2-3	-	TRBD2	TGTGCTAGTGGAAAAGGGACTAGCGGGTTCACAGATACGCAGTATTTT	CASGKGTSGFTDTQYF
TRBV5-1	TRBJ2-3	-	TRBD2	TGCGCCAGCAGCCCTACCACACTAGCGGGGGGCACAGATACGCAGTATTTT	CASSPTTLAGGTDTQYF
TRBV9	TRBJ1-2	once	TRBD1	TGTGCCAGCAGCGTATATGCAGGGGGCGCCGGTGATGGCTACACCTTC	CASSVYAGGAGDGYTF
TRBV5-4	TRBJ1-2	-	-	TGTGCCAGCAGCATGGACGCCCCTTTGTTCTATGGCTACACCTTC	CASSMDAPLFYGYTF
TRBV13	TRBJ1-2	-	TRBD1	TGTGCCAGCAGCCGGACAGGGGCTGGCTACACCTTC	CASSRTGAGYTF
TRBV5-1	TRBJ2-3	-	TRBD1	TGCGCCAGCAGCACCCGGACAGGGGGCGGCACAGATACGCAGTATTTT	CASSTRTGGGTDTQYF
TRBV7-9	TRBJ1-3	-	-	TGTGCCAGCAGCTCCCGGGGGGGAAATGGAAACACCATATATTTT	CASSSRGGNGNTIYF
TRBV19	TRBJ2-7	-	TRBD2	TGTGCCAGTAGTACAAAAGGAGGGCTAGCGGGGACCTACGAGCAGTACTTC	CASSTKGGLAGTYEQYF
TRBV27	TRBJ2-7	-	-	TGTGCCAGCAGTTTAGACGACAGAAGACTGTACTTC	CASSLDDRRLYF
TRBV5-1	TRBJ2-5	-	TRBD2	TGCGCCAGCAGCTTTTCCGGGGAGGGAGAGACCCAGTACTTC	CASSFSGEGETQYF
TRBV5-1	TRBJ2-2	-	-	TGCGCCAGCAGGGTCGGGGGAGCCACCGGGGAGCTGTTTTTT	CASRVGGATGELFF
TRBV7-2	TRBJ2-7	-	-	TGTGCCAGCAGCTTGGGCAGCGCCCCCTACGAGCAGTACTTC	CASSLGSAPYEQYF
TRBV2	TRBJ1-1	-	-	TGTGCCAGCAGTGTTTCGGGCAGGTCGAACACTGAAGCTTTCTTT	CASSVSGRSNTEAFF
TRBV6-6	TRBJ2-2	once	-	TGTGCCAGCAGGTACACGGTTCCCGGGGAGCTGTTTTTT	CASRYTVPGELFF
TRBV28	TRBJ2-2	-	TRBD1	TGTGCCAGCCGGATCCAGGGGGCGTACGGGGAGCTGTTTTTT	CASRIQGAYGELFF
TRBV27	TRBJ2-3	-	TRBD2	TGTGCCAGCAGAACCAGCGGGGGGGCAGATACGCAGTATTTT	CASRTSGGADTQYF
TRBV28	TRBJ1-2	once	-	TGTGCCAGCAGCCTCGCTGGGGGCTACACCTTC	CASSLAGGYTF
TRBV18	TRBJ2-5	-	TRBD2	TGTGCCAGCTCACCTGGTACTAGCGGGATTGAGACCCAGTACTTC	CASSPGTSGIETQYF
TRBV6-6	TRBJ2-7	-	-	TGTGCCAGCAGTTACTCGGAAGCCTACGAGCAGTACTTC	CASSYSEAYEQYF
TRBV19	TRBJ1-2	-	-	TGTGCCAGTAGTATTCTCCGGACAGCAAACTATGGCTACACCTTC	CASSILRTANYGYTF
TRBV10-2	TRBJ2-3	-	TRBD1	TGCGCCAGCACCCGGACAGGGGAGTCAGATACGCAGTATTTT	CASTRTGESDTQYF
TRBV4-1	TRBJ1-1	-	-	TGCGCCAGCAGCCAAGAAGGGGGGAGGAGGACTGAAGCTTTCTTT	CASSQEGGRRTEAFF
TRBV5-6	TRBJ1-2	-	-	TGTGCCAGCAGCCTAGACAGGAACTATGGCTACACCTTC	CASSLDRNYGYTF
TRBV5-1	TRBJ1-6	-	-	TGCGCCAGCAGCTTAGGCGTAGGTAATTCACCCCTCCACTTT	CASSLGVGNSPLHF
TRBV11-3	TRBJ2-2	-	-	TGTGCCAGCAGCTTAGGCGACAAGGGCGGGGAGCTGTTTTTT	CASSLGDKGGELFF